Shown below are 30 T cell receptor beta chains from a single sample sequenced in a study of T cell changes during pregnancy in multiple sclerosis. Produced via immunoSEQ multiplex PCR; TCRdb's table is partial and in-frame only. The sample consists of 40,000 or so clones, 85% to 95% of them appearing once. The sample was CD8+ T cells from peripheral blood mononuclear cells, taken in the third trimester of pregnancy. The source is a female donor with multiple sclerosis, enrolled in a pregnancy study.

The table lists this clone with a count of one. The rearrangement joins TRBV19 to TRBJ2-1; 9 nucleotides match TRBD1. CDR3 length: 12 amino acids. CDR1 and CDR2 (germline): LNHDA, SQIVND (reference sequence). V lost 9 bases to trimming and J lost 7 bases; unmatched junction nucleotides: 4. The CDR3 nucleotides read TGTGCCAGAACCGGGACAGGGAATGAGCAGTTCTTC. Amino acid sequence: CARTGTGNEQFF.

The chain combines TRBV2 with TRBJ1-2; D gene uncertain. This CDR3 is 14 amino acids long. Trimming took off 11 bases at V and 8 bases at J, with 24 bases between the two ends. In germline, CDR1 is SNHLY, CDR2 FYNNEI. The DNA of the CDR3 is TGTGCCCTGCGAAATGCGGAGGGAAGTAGGGGCTACACCTTC. Its protein is CALRNAEGSRGYTF.

The gene calls are TRBV11-2 and TRBJ1-1; no clear D. The CDR3 extends over 11 amino acids. Per germline, CDR1 SGHAT and CDR2 FQNNGV. The V end lost 1 base, the J end lost 14 bases, and 11 bases lay between the germline ends. Here the CDR3 DNA reads TGTGCCAGCAGCTTAGGCACTACGCTATTCTTT. Its protein is CASSLGTTLFF.

The rearrangement uses TRBV6-4 and TRBJ2-3, with 8 bases identical to TRBD2. Trimming took 8 bases from V and 2 from J; bases not matched to a gene: 9. Germline lookup yields CDR1 MRHNA and CDR2 SNTAGT. The CDR3 covers 15 residues. The CDR3 coding sequence is TGTGCCAGCGGAGAAGCGGGGGATACCACAGATACGCAGTATTTT. Its protein product is CASGEAGDTTDTQYF.

This clone was seen only a few times. V and J are TRBV10-3 and TRBJ1-6; D remains ambiguous. Germline V gene sequence: CDR1 ENHRY, CDR2 SYGVKD. The V end lost 11 bases, the J end lost 0 bases, and 14 bases lay between the germline ends. The CDR3 has 15 amino acids. As DNA, the CDR3 is TGTGCCCCCGGACTGTTGAGCTCCTATAATTCACCCCTCCACTTT. It encodes CAPGLLSSYNSPLHF.

The chain links TRBV2 to TRBJ1-1, with D unresolved. The V gene lost 10 bases and the J gene lost 5 bases, with 8 bases spanning the gap. The V gene's germline CDR1 is SNHLY and CDR2 FYNNEI. The CDR3 totals 10 residues. DNA of the CDR3: TGTGCCACCTCGGGAACTGAAGCTTTCTTT. This sequence encodes CATSGTEAFF.

The chain combines TRBV7-3 with TRBJ2-3, with 7 positions matching TRBD2. This CDR3 is 17 amino acids long. V was clipped by 2 bases and J by 4 bases; unmatched bases: 12. Germline CDR1 SGHTA, CDR2 FQGTGA. CDR3 amino acids: CASSLPSGRGRADTQYF. In DNA, the CDR3 is TGTGCCAGCAGCTTACCGTCCGGGCGGGGGAGGGCAGATACGCAGTATTTT.

The chain combines TRBV19 with TRBJ1-5; 9 bases line up with TRBD1. Germline assignment: CDR1 LNHDA and CDR2 SQIVND (reference sequence). This CDR3 contains 12 residues. V gave up 8 bases and J gave up 4 bases; unmatched junction bases: 0. CDR3 sequence (DNA): TGTGCCAGTGACAGGGGGAATCAGCCCCAGCATTTT. Translating gives CASDRGNQPQHF.

The chain links TRBV30 to TRBJ2-3, with D possibly being TRBD1 (6 bases). In germline, CDR1 is GTSNPN, CDR2 SVGIG (reference sequence). This CDR3 has 14 amino acids. This CDR3 reads CAVYAAIGGDTQYF. CDR3 in DNA: TGTGCTGTTTATGCGGCTATAGGGGGAGATACGCAGTATTTT.

This clone was seen a single time. The chain is built from TRBV21-1 and TRBJ2-1; TRBD2 is the table's D call, not checked against the DNA. TRBV21-1 is a documented pseudogene. The CDR3 length is 14 residues. CDR3 coding DNA: TGTGCCAGCACTCCTAGCGGGGGGGCGGATGAGCAGTTCTTC. Its translation: CASTPSGGADEQFF.

The J gene is TRBJ1-6, the V gene TRBV9, with D tentatively TRBD1 (6 bases). Germline V lookup: CDR1 SGDLS, CDR2 YYNGEE. The CDR3 consists of 18 residues. The V end lost 3 bases, the J end lost 0 bases, and 16 bases lay between the germline ends. Here the CDR3 reads CASSGAGEQSSYNSPLHF. Here the CDR3 DNA reads TGTGCCAGCAGCGGAGCAGGGGAGCAGAGCTCCTATAATTCACCCCTCCACTTT.

The rearrangement links TRBV27 to TRBJ1-2; 11 bases map to TRBD1. Trimming at V came to 8 bases and at J to 4 bases, leaving 6 bases not matched to a gene. The CDR3 covers 14 residues. Germline values: CDR1 MNHEY, CDR2 SMNVEV (reference sequence). Here the CDR3 reads CASRTGGEIYGYTF. The CDR3 region has the DNA TGTGCCAGCCGGACAGGGGGCGAGATCTATGGCTACACCTTC.

The chain joins TRBV6-5 to TRBJ2-7, with TRBD1 identical over 9 bases. Germline values: CDR1 MNHEY, CDR2 SVGAGI. The CDR3 is made up of 14 amino acids. J lost 5 bases, V lost 5 bases, and 7 bases had no gene match. This chain's CDR3 is CASSGGTGINEQYF. In nucleotides, the CDR3 is TGTGCCAGCAGTGGGGGGACAGGGATCAACGAGCAGTACTTC.

This sequence joins TRBV2 and TRBJ2-7, with D tentatively TRBD2 (7 bases). With 11 bases removed from V and 2 bases from J, the gap between germline ends came to 16 bases. This CDR3 is built from 13 residues. Germline CDR1 SNHLY, CDR2 FYNNEI. The CDR3 loop is CAGGGGNTYEQYF. In DNA, the CDR3 is TGTGCCGGAGGGGGAGGGAATACCTACGAGCAGTACTTC. Looking up the rest from reference TRBV2 and TRBJ2-7 gives the full variable domain: EPEVTQTPSHQVTQMGQEVILRCVPISNHLYFYWYRQILGQKVEFLVSFYNNEISEKSEIFDDQFSVERPDGSNFTLKIRSTKLEDSAMYFCAGGGGNTYEQYFGPGTRLTVT.

The CDR3 DNA follows: TGCGCCAGCAGCCATGGCGGGGCCCACAATGAGCAGTTCTTC. Protein sequence: CASSHGGAHNEQFF. The chain uses TRBV4-1 and TRBJ2-1, with a tentative D call TRBD2 (6 bases). The CDR3 has 14 residues. CDR1 and CDR2 from the germline V gene are MGHRA and YSYEKL. V gave up 3 bases and J gave up 5 bases, with 11 bases separating them.

V usage is TRBV5-6 and J usage is TRBJ1-2; maybe TRBD1 (5 bases). The CDR3 is 14 amino acids. The germline gives CDR1 SGHDT, CDR2 YYEEEE. Deletions cut 4 bases from V and 7 bases from J, with 17 bases between. CDR3 DNA sequence: TGTGCCAGCAGCGAAGGGACGGGGGGGTTTGGCTACACCTTC. It encodes CASSEGTGGFGYTF.

The chain links TRBV19 to TRBJ1-2; 7 bases line up with TRBD1. CDR1 is LNHDA, CDR2 SQIVND, per germline (reference sequence). V gave up 5 bases and J gave up 6 bases; unmatched junction bases: 6. The CDR3 has 13 residues. The CDR3 sequence: CASSLTGADGYTF. The CDR3 DNA reads as TGTGCCAGTAGTTTAACAGGGGCGGATGGCTACACCTTC.

Concerning this clone itself: One junction end disagrees with the germline gene, perhaps due to a read error. This chain joins TRBV5-1 and TRBJ2-2; weak D call: TRBD2 (6 bases). CDR3 size: 15 residues. The germline gives CDR1 SGHRS, CDR2 YFSETQ. The DNA for the CDR3 is TGCGCCAGCAACTTGCGGGACTCGAACACCGGGGAGCTGTTTTTT. Translating gives CASNLRDSNTGELFF.

A remark on this clone: An end of the junction does not agree with germline; a read error may underlie this. This sequence joins TRBV7-7 and TRBJ2-3; 11 bases map to TRBD2. The CDR3 loop spans 15 amino acids. The germline CDR1 and CDR2 sequences are SSHAT and FNYEAQ (reference sequence). In DNA, the CDR3 is TGTGCTAGCAGCTTAGCGGGGGGGCCAACAGATACGCAGTATTTT. It yields the protein CASSLAGGPTDTQYF.

V and J are TRBV7-6 and TRBJ2-3; the D gene is possibly TRBD2 (5 bases). V was trimmed by 6 bases and J by 5 bases, leaving 18 bases between them. The length of the CDR3 is 15 residues. CDR1 is SGHVS and CDR2 is FNYEAQ in the germline V gene. CDR3: CASRVTGSRGDTQYF. The CDR3 coding sequence is TGTGCCAGCAGGGTCACGGGGTCCCGGGGAGATACGCAGTATTTT.

The V gene is TRBV7-9, the J gene TRBJ2-2; TRBD1 matches at 12 bases. Germline CDR1 SEHNR, CDR2 FQNEAQ (reference sequence). CDR3 length equals 16 residues. The CDR3 region is CVSGTGGGIYTGELFF. The CDR3 DNA follows: TGTGTCAGTGGGACAGGGGGCGGAATTTACACCGGGGAGCTGTTTTTT.

This chain uses TRBV29-1 with TRBJ2-7; 8 positions agree with TRBD1. CDR1 is SQVTM and CDR2 is ANQGSEA in the germline V gene. This CDR3 has 12 residues. V dropped 4 bases and J dropped 1; count of bases not matched to a gene: 0. The CDR3 DNA sequence: TGCAGCGTTGGACAGGGGTCCTACGAGCAGTACTTC. Its protein is CSVGQGSYEQYF.

The V call is TRBV9, the J call TRBJ2-5, with 11 bases aligning to TRBD2. The CDR3 consists of 16 residues. Trimming removed 3 bases from V and 0 bases from J; junction bases left unmatched: 4. Germline CDR1 is SGDLS and CDR2 is YYNGEE. CDR3 in DNA: TGTGCCAGCAGCGCTCTAGCGGGGGGTAACCAAGAGACCCAGTACTTC. Protein: CASSALAGGNQETQYF.

The V call is TRBV19, the J call TRBJ2-3, with TRBD2 matching over 7 bases. In germline, CDR1 is LNHDA, CDR2 SQIVND (reference sequence). The CDR3 spans 15 residues. The trim removed 5 bases at V and 2 bases at J, leaving 7 bases unmatched. The DNA for the CDR3 is TGTGCCAGTAGTCCTCTGGGGGGGATCACAGATACGCAGTATTTT. The encoded protein is CASSPLGGITDTQYF.

This rearrangement joins TRBV4-1 to TRBJ2-5; 9 bases are a match to TRBD2. Germline V gene data show CDR1 as MGHRA and CDR2 as YSYEKL. Trimming at V came to 2 bases and at J to 4 bases, leaving 8 bases not matched to a gene. The CDR3 totals 16 residues. CDR3 nucleotide sequence: TGCGCCAGCAGCCAAACACCGGGACTAGCTCTAGAGACCCAGTACTTC. It codes for CASSQTPGLALETQYF.

This chain uses TRBV4-1 with TRBJ1-2, with TRBD1 as a possible D gene (5 bases). The CDR3 totals 15 residues. Germline CDR1 is MGHRA and CDR2 is YSYEKL. Trimming removed 4 bases at V and 4 bases at J, with 16 bases between. The CDR3 loop is CASSPGTRMVYGYTF. CDR3 coding DNA: TGCGCCAGCAGCCCAGGGACTCGGATGGTCTATGGCTACACCTTC.

This clone was recorded only once. The V call is TRBV20-1, the J call TRBJ1-1, with D hard to call. The V gene's germline CDR1 is DFQATT and CDR2 SNEGSKA (reference sequence). The CDR3 totals 10 residues. Trimming removed 7 bases from V and 5 bases from J, with 8 bases in between. In nucleotides, the CDR3 is TGCAGTGGCTTCAGGACTGAAGCTTTCTTT. This sequence encodes CSGFRTEAFF.

The chain joins TRBV7-9 to TRBJ2-3, with D tentatively TRBD1 (6 bases). CDR1 and CDR2 (germline): SEHNR, FQNEAQ (reference sequence). The CDR3 consists of 14 residues. Trimming removed 5 bases from V and 6 bases from J, with 15 bases in between. The CDR3 here is CASSVRGDPDTQYF. CDR3 nucleotide sequence: TGTGCCAGCAGCGTCAGGGGAGACCCCGATACGCAGTATTTT.

V is TRBV28 and J is TRBJ2-7, with TRBD1 identical over 7 bases. Looked up from germline, CDR1 is MDHEN and CDR2 is SYDVKM. With V trimmed by 6 bases and J by 0 bases, 5 bases remained unmatched. The CDR3 covers 14 residues. As DNA, the CDR3 is TGTGCCAGCAGACTGGGACAGTTCTCCTACGAGCAGTACTTC. It encodes CASRLGQFSYEQYF.

This chain links TRBV6-1 with TRBJ2-1; D not certain. From germline, CDR1 is MNHNS and CDR2 SASEGT. The CDR3 length is 12 residues. V gave up 5 bases and J gave up 2 bases, with 4 bases separating them. This chain's CDR3 is CASSFTYNEQFF. The CDR3 nucleotides read TGTGCCAGCAGTTTTACCTACAATGAGCAGTTCTTC.